These 16 T cell receptor beta chains share one sample of origin, sequenced in a study of blood T cell repertoires in COVID-19. Repertoires were generated with immunoSEQ multiplex PCR, while TCRdb's copy carries only in-frame clones and drops some. The sample lists around 91,000 clones, about four fifths occurring once. Sample: peripheral blood. The source is a woman of 80 years or more with active or convalescent COVID-19.

V is TRBV5-4 and J is TRBJ2-2, with 8 nucleotides matching TRBD2. V lost 4 bases to trimming and J lost 1 base; unmatched junction nucleotides: 9. Germline CDR1 and CDR2: SGHNT and YYREEE (reference sequence). The CDR3 sequence is 17 residues long. CDR3 loop: CASSPGGASGNTGELFF. The CDR3 coding sequence is TGTGCCAGCAGCCCGGGGGGGGCTAGCGGGAACACCGGGGAGCTGTTTTTT.

J is TRBJ2-7 and V is TRBV7-6; 9 positions agree with TRBD1. This CDR3 has 14 residues. Germline CDR1 is SGHVS and CDR2 is FNYEAQ. V lost 2 bases to trimming and J lost 7 bases; unmatched junction nucleotides: 6. CDR3 sequence: CASSLRDRVKEQYF. CDR3 coding DNA: TGTGCCAGCAGCTTAAGGGACAGGGTCAAAGAGCAGTACTTC.

DNA for the CDR3: TGTGCCAGCTCTGCGGCGGGTAACAATGAGCAGTTCTTC. It encodes CASSAAGNNEQFF. The V call is TRBV7-3, the J call TRBJ2-1; tentative D call: TRBD2 (5 bases). The V end lost 8 bases, the J end lost 5 bases, and 13 bases lay between the germline ends. Germline assignment: CDR1 SGHTA and CDR2 FQGTGA. This CDR3 has 13 amino acids.

The V and J genes are TRBV19 and TRBJ2-2; possible D gene TRBD2, 6 bases. CDR3 length: 16 residues. Trimming pared 2 bases from V and 8 bases from J, leaving 18 bases between. Germline V CDR1 and CDR2: LNHDA, SQIVND (reference sequence). The CDR3 is CASSIWAGRTGGELFF. The CDR3 DNA reads TGTGCCAGTAGTATATGGGCCGGGAGAACGGGAGGGGAGCTGTTTTTT.

The table lists this clone with a few counts. This rearrangement joins TRBV5-4 to TRBJ1-2; possible D gene TRBD1, 5 bases. The CDR3 is 15 residues long. The V gene's germline CDR1 is SGHNT and CDR2 YYREEE (reference sequence). The germline V and J ends were trimmed by 3 bases and 0 bases, with 12 bases remaining between them. The CDR3 bases are TGTGCCAGCAGCTACTCAGGGAGGACTAACTATGGCTACACCTTC. Translation gives CASSYSGRTNYGYTF.

This chain links TRBV6-6 with TRBJ2-2; 15 bases agree with TRBD2. Germline-derived CDR1 and CDR2 are MNHNY and SVGAGI (reference sequence). V lost 5 bases to trimming and J lost 3 bases; unmatched junction nucleotides: 10. This CDR3 comprises 19 residues. The CDR3 reads CASSPGLAGGILDTGELFF. The DNA of the CDR3 is TGTGCCAGCAGTCCAGGACTAGCGGGAGGGATTTTGGACACCGGGGAGCTGTTTTTT.

Only one count was recorded for this clone. The chain joins TRBV18 to TRBJ1-2, with no clear D. The CDR3 contains 13 residues. CDR1 and CDR2 (germline): KGHSH, LQKENI. V was trimmed by 1 base and J by 4 bases, leaving 7 bases between them. CDR3 sequence reads: CASSPRETYGYTF. For the CDR3, the DNA is TGTGCCAGCTCACCACGAGAAACCTATGGCTACACCTTC.

The V call is TRBV27, the J call TRBJ2-2, with 10 bases aligning to TRBD1. V trimming: 8 bases; J trimming: 0 bases; junction bases outside the gene matches: 18. CDR1 MNHEY and CDR2 SMNVEV come from the germline V gene (reference sequence). This CDR3 is built from 20 residues. The CDR3 bases are TGTGCCAGCCCAACGCCCGGGGACAGGGGCCACAGGTCGAACACCGGGGAGCTGTTTTTT. Translation: CASPTPGDRGHRSNTGELFF.

The V gene is TRBV7-8, the J gene TRBJ2-7, with 10 bases fitting TRBD1. The CDR3 runs to 18 residues. Germline CDR1 SGHVS, CDR2 FQNEAQ. The junction had 11 bases not matched to a gene; V was cut back by 2 bases and J by 1 base. The CDR3: CASSLPLRDRGSSYEQYF. The DNA of the CDR3 is TGTGCCAGCAGCTTACCCCTCCGGGACAGGGGCTCTTCCTACGAGCAGTACTTC.

The rearrangement links TRBV6-5 to TRBJ1-1, with a tentative D call TRBD1 (6 bases). The germline gives CDR1 MNHEY, CDR2 SVGAGI. CDR3 size: 14 residues. Trimming pared 3 bases from V and 11 bases from J, leaving 19 bases between. For the CDR3, the DNA is TGTGCCAGCAGTTATGGGGGCCCAAGGTCCTGGGCTTTCTTT. Translation gives CASSYGGPRSWAFF.

Only a few counts were recorded for this clone. The J gene is TRBJ1-1, the V gene TRBV19; tentative D call: TRBD1 (5 bases). Germline lookup yields CDR1 LNHDA and CDR2 SQIVND (reference sequence). Trimming took 6 bases from V and 3 from J, leaving 14 bases between them. The CDR3 covers 14 residues. CDR3 amino acids: CASRIRGRDTEAFF. Here the CDR3 DNA reads TGTGCCAGTAGAATTAGGGGTAGGGACACTGAAGCTTTCTTT.

This clone was detected a few times. This chain uses TRBV18 with TRBJ2-7, with 10 positions matching TRBD2. Germline V lookup: CDR1 KGHSH, CDR2 LQKENI. This CDR3 comprises 14 residues. J was trimmed by 3 bases and V by 6 bases; bases with no gene match: 5. In nucleotides, the CDR3 is TGTGCCAGCTCTCTAGCGGGAGCCCTCTACGAGCAGTACTTC. This gives the protein CASSLAGALYEQYF. Using reference TRBV18 and TRBJ2-7 for the parts outside the CDR3, the full variable domain is NAGVMQNPRHLVRRRGQEARLRCSPMKGHSHVYWYRQLPEEGLKFMVYLQKENIIDESGMPKERFSAEFPKEGPSILRIQQVVRGDSAAYFCASSLAGALYEQYFGPGTRLTVT.

The V and J genes are TRBV7-2 and TRBJ1-2; 8 bases are shared with TRBD1. Germline V lookup: CDR1 SGHTA, CDR2 FQGNSA. This CDR3 is 16 amino acids long. The V gene end was trimmed by 0 bases and the J gene end by 1 base; junction bases not matched to a gene: 4. As DNA, the CDR3 is TGTGCCAGCAGCTTAGCGCGGGACAGGAATAACTATGGCTACACCTTC. This translates into CASSLARDRNNYGYTF.

This chain connects TRBV27 to TRBJ1-1; the D gene is possibly TRBD1 (5 bases). The V and J ends lost 6 bases and 4 bases respectively, with 21 bases between them. CDR3 length: 16 amino acids. Germline V lookup: CDR1 MNHEY, CDR2 SMNVEV (reference sequence). The CDR3 region has the DNA TGTGCCAGCAGCGATGCCACCATCTACGGGGGCACTGAAGCTTTCTTT. It codes for CASSDATIYGGTEAFF.

This chain links TRBV6-2 or TRBV6-3 with TRBJ2-7; TRBD2 might be the D (5 bases). The ends were cut back, 2 bases at V and 4 bases at J, with 18 bases in the middle. This CDR3 spans 16 amino acids. Per germline, CDR1 MNHEY and CDR2 SVGEGT. The CDR3 is CASSYRPGKPLYEQYF. CDR3 nucleotide sequence: TGTGCCAGCAGTTACCGACCCGGGAAGCCCCTTTACGAGCAGTACTTC.

This clone is medium-sized by share. This chain connects TRBV9 to TRBJ1-5; no reliable D call. Per germline, CDR1 SGDLS and CDR2 YYNGEE. The ends were cut back, 0 bases at V and 2 bases at J, with 21 bases in the middle. This CDR3 spans 19 amino acids. The CDR3: CASSVVWTSFMEGNQPQHF. CDR3 DNA sequence: TGTGCCAGCAGCGTAGTTTGGACTTCATTCATGGAGGGCAATCAGCCCCAGCATTTT.